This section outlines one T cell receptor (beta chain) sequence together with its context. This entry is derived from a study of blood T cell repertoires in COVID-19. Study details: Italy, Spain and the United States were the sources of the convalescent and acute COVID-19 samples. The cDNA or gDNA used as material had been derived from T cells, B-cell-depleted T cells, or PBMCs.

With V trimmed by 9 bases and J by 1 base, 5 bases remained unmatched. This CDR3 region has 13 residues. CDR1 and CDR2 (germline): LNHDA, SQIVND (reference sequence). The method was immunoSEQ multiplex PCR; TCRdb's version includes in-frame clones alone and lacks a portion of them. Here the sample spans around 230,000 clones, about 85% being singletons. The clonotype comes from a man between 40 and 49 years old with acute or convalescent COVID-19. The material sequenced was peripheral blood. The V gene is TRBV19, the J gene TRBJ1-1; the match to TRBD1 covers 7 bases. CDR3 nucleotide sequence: TGTGCCAGCAAGCAGGGGGGGAACACTGAAGCTTTCTTT. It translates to CASKQGGNTEAFF.